The T cell receptor beta chain under discussion was sequenced for a study of HIV-infected patients and healthy controls. Only a few counts were recorded for this clonotype. Antiretroviral therapy had run roughly three months, about 14 weeks, before follow-up blood collection. Whole blood was used without fractionation, so all unsorted peripheral T cells were included. The CDR3 totals 18 residues. V trimming: 2 bases; J trimming: 0 bases; junction bases outside the gene matches: 6. From germline, CDR1 is SGHAT and CDR2 FQDESV (reference sequence). cDNA was made from roughly 470 ng RNA using alpha and beta constant primers. Alpha and beta chain libraries were made separately by chain-specific third strand synthesis with multiplexing indices. MiXCR, run by TCRdb on the 5' RACE reads, gives a single entry per CDR3 protein. This sample carries fewer than 6,500 distinct CDR3 sequences, 8.5% to 10% of them seen once, and the ten largest clones take roughly 30%.

This specimen was blood, taken during antiretroviral therapy. The origin of this receptor is an adult with HIV infection. The rearrangement uses TRBV11-1 and TRBJ2-1; 11 nucleotides line up with TRBD2. CDR3 protein: CASSLPRGLAVSYNEQFF. CDR3 bases: TGTGCCAGCAGCTTACCGAGGGGACTAGCGGTCTCCTACAATGAGCAGTTCTTC.